Following are 26 T cell receptor beta chains from one sample sequenced in a study of graft-versus-host responses after intestinal transplantation. The table came from immunoSEQ multiplex PCR; TCRdb's copy has only in-frame clones and leaves some out. The sample has about 12,000 clones, roughly 93% seen once. Sequencing used PBMCs, obtained roughly 110 days after intestinal transplant. These receptors all stem from a human patient who received an intestinal transplant, so some T cells may come from the graft donor.

This clone was counted once. The genes are TRBV18 and TRBJ2-3; 11 bases align to TRBD1. The CDR3 is made up of 18 amino acids. Looked up from germline, CDR1 is KGHSH and CDR2 is LQKENI. V was pared by 0 bases and J by 2 bases, with 7 bases of the junction left unmatched. In nucleotides, the CDR3 is TGTGCCAGCTCACCACCGAGGACAGGGGGCATCACCACAGATACGCAGTATTTT. Protein product: CASSPPRTGGITTDTQYF.

This clone appeared a few times. The J gene is TRBJ2-5, the V gene TRBV6-6; the D is unclear. The CDR3 spans 14 residues. Trimming stripped 0 bases from V and 5 bases from J, with 10 bases between. CDR1 is MNHNY, CDR2 SVGAGI, per germline (reference sequence). CDR3 protein: CASSYSEPGETQYF. CDR3 DNA: TGTGCCAGCAGTTACTCTGAGCCAGGCGAGACCCAGTACTTC.

The chain uses TRBV19 and TRBJ1-3; a possible D gene is TRBD1 (5 bases). The CDR3 covers 13 residues. Germline CDR1 LNHDA, CDR2 SQIVND (reference sequence). Trimming removed 7 bases from V and 0 bases from J, with 7 bases in between. CDR3 residues: CASIGTSGNTIYF. The CDR3 nucleotides are TGTGCCAGTATTGGGACCTCTGGAAACACCATATATTTT. Looking up the rest from reference TRBV19 and TRBJ1-3 gives the full variable domain: DGGITQSPKYLFRKEGQNVTLSCEQNLNHDAMYWYRQDPGQGLRLIYYSQIVNDFQKGDIAEGYSVSREKKESFPLTVTSAQKNPTAFYLCASIGTSGNTIYFGEGSWLTVV.

With regard to this clone: Germline is not matched at one junction end, which may reflect a read error. The chain couples TRBV6-5 to TRBJ1-2; D may be TRBD1 (5 bases). CDR1 is MNHEY and CDR2 is SVGAGI in the germline V gene. CDR3 length: 15 residues. CDR3 bases: TGTACCAGCCTTAACCTTCGGGACGTAGTCTATGGCTACACCTTC. Protein sequence: CTSLNLRDVVYGYTF.

The chain recombines TRBV10-2 with TRBJ2-7; D is ambiguous. This CDR3 is 13 amino acids long. V lost 3 bases to trimming and J lost 3 bases, with 9 bases between them. Per germline, CDR1 WSHSY and CDR2 SAAADI. The CDR3 bases are TGCGCCAGCAGTGAACCAAAGAACTACGAGCAGTACTTC. Residues: CASSEPKNYEQYF.

The V and J genes are TRBV6-6 and TRBJ1-2, with no clear D. Looked up from germline, CDR1 is MNHNY and CDR2 is SVGAGI (reference sequence). The CDR3 is made up of 14 amino acids. Trimming shortened V by 6 bases and J by 4 bases, and 15 bases separated the two germline ends. CDR3 sequence (DNA): TGTGCCAGCAGGCCGGGAACCGGGCCCTATGGCTACACCTTC. This sequence encodes CASRPGTGPYGYTF.

The chain joins TRBV27 to TRBJ2-5, with D perhaps assigned TRBD1 or TRBD2 (5 bases each). The V end was cut by 6 bases, the J end by 5 bases, with 10 bases between. The CDR3 is made up of 12 amino acids. The germline gives CDR1 MNHEY, CDR2 SMNVEV (reference sequence). CDR3 bases: TGTGCCAGCAGACCCGAGGGGGAGACCCAGTACTTC. It codes for CASRPEGETQYF.

The chain combines TRBV7-9 with TRBJ2-5, with 8 bases matching TRBD1. With V trimmed by 5 bases and J by 4 bases, 18 bases remained unmatched. The germline CDR1 and CDR2 sequences are SEHNR and FQNEAQ (reference sequence). CDR3 length equals 18 residues. CDR3 sequence reads: CASSRNRVDRVRRETQYF. In DNA, the CDR3 is TGTGCCAGCAGCCGTAACCGTGTGGACAGGGTGCGTCGAGAGACCCAGTACTTC.

This clone was seen once. The rearrangement links TRBV7-9 to TRBJ2-2; D may be TRBD1 (6 bases). V was shortened by 5 bases and J by 4 bases, with 14 bases between the two germline ends. The germline V gene encodes CDR1 SEHNR and CDR2 FQNEAQ (reference sequence). The length of the CDR3 is 15 residues. CDR3 sequence reads: CASSLLRGSTGELFF. In DNA form, the CDR3 reads TGTGCCAGCAGCCTTCTTAGGGGGAGCACCGGGGAGCTGTTTTTT.

This rearrangement joins TRBV6-1 to TRBJ2-7; TRBD2 might be the D (7 bases). The CDR3 consists of 19 residues. Germline V lookup: CDR1 MNHNS, CDR2 SASEGT. The V end was cut by 2 bases, the J end by 5 bases, with 28 bases between. As DNA, the CDR3 is TGTGCCAGCAGTGAACTCTTGTTAGGGGGGGCCCTGTGGTCTAACGAGCAGTACTTC. Translating it yields CASSELLLGGALWSNEQYF.

This chain links TRBV5-1 with TRBJ2-1; 10 positions match TRBD2. V lost 0 bases, J lost 4 bases, and 4 bases stayed unmatched. CDR1 is SGHRS and CDR2 is YFSETQ in the germline V gene. The CDR3 spans 16 residues. The CDR3 region is CASSLVLAGMYNEQFF. Here the CDR3 DNA reads TGCGCCAGCAGCTTGGTACTAGCGGGAATGTACAATGAGCAGTTCTTC.

The rearrangement joins TRBV27 to TRBJ2-7; 11 positions match TRBD1. Looked up from germline, CDR1 is MNHEY and CDR2 is SMNVEV (reference sequence). V was pared by 2 bases and J by 7 bases, with 7 bases of the junction left unmatched. This CDR3 region has 15 residues. The CDR3 loop reads CASSLLGQGAGEQYF. CDR3 in DNA: TGTGCCAGCAGTTTACTAGGACAGGGGGCTGGGGAGCAGTACTTC.

V gene TRBV7-3 combines with J gene TRBJ1-1, with 9 bases aligning to TRBD1. This CDR3 comprises 15 residues. Trimming removed 2 bases from V and 8 bases from J; junction bases left unmatched: 9. Germline-derived CDR1 and CDR2 are SGHTA and FQGTGA. The CDR3 protein is CASSLSGTGLEEAFF. The CDR3 DNA follows: TGTGCCAGCAGCTTATCCGGGACAGGGTTGGAAGAAGCTTTCTTT.

About this clone itself: Mismatch with germline at one junction end may stem from a read error. V usage is TRBV11-2 and J usage is TRBJ1-5, with 10 bases lining up with TRBD1. The CDR3 runs to 15 residues. The germline V gene has CDR1 SGHAT and CDR2 FQNNGV. The CDR3 coding sequence is TGTGCCAGCAGCCTAGAGGGGACAGGGGAAGAGCCCCAGCATTTT. Protein sequence: CASSLEGTGEEPQHF.

The CDR3, as DNA: TGTGCCACCAGCAGAGAAGCTAGGGCAGGGGGGGAGGACACTGAAGCTTTCTTT. As protein: CATSREARAGGEDTEAFF. The genes are TRBV15 and TRBJ1-1; 7 positions agree with TRBD1. The CDR3 length is 18 residues. The germline V gene has CDR1 LNHNV and CDR2 YYDKDF (reference sequence). V shed 0 bases and J 3 bases; nucleotides not matched to a gene: 13.

About this clone itself: A junction boundary mismatches the germline segment, possibly from a read error. Other DNA sequences of this sample code for an identical CDR3. The chain couples TRBV5-6 to TRBJ2-7; no clear D gene. Germline CDR1 and CDR2: SGHDT and YYEEEE. The CDR3 is 11 amino acids. The CDR3: CASSLAYEQYF. The CDR3 nucleotides are TGTGCCAGCAGCCTCGCGTACGAACAGTACTTC.

DNA for the CDR3: TGTGCCAGCAGCGCAGGAGGGGAGATCTCCTACAATGAGCAGTTCTTC. It is translated as CASSAGGEISYNEQFF. The chain links TRBV11-2 to TRBJ2-1; D possibly corresponds to TRBD2 (6 bases). CDR3 length: 16 residues. Germline V gene sequence: CDR1 SGHAT, CDR2 FQNNGV. With 5 bases removed from V and 0 bases from J, the gap between germline ends came to 14 bases.

CDR3 sequence reads: CASTTPQGTYNEQFF. The CDR3 coding sequence is TGTGCCAGCACCACTCCACAGGGGACCTACAATGAGCAGTTCTTC. This rearrangement joins TRBV7-9 to TRBJ2-1, with 7 bases aligning to TRBD1. Looked up from germline, CDR1 is SEHNR and CDR2 is FQNEAQ (reference sequence). The V gene end was trimmed by 7 bases and the J gene end by 2 bases; junction bases not matched to a gene: 8. The CDR3 contains 15 residues.

This chain uses TRBV28 with TRBJ2-7; 14 positions agree with TRBD2. The J segment lost 3 bases and the V segment lost 2 bases, leaving 6 bases of the junction unmatched. The germline CDR1 and CDR2 sequences are MDHEN and SYDVKM. The CDR3 covers 17 residues. DNA of the CDR3: TGTGCCAGCAGTTTAATTGGACTAGCGGGAGGACTCTACGAGCAGTACTTC. This sequence encodes CASSLIGLAGGLYEQYF. Full variable domain (missing parts from reference TRBV28 and TRBJ2-7): DVKVTQSSRYLVKRTGEKVFLECVQDMDHENMFWYRQDPGLGLRLIYFSYDVKMKEKGDIPEGYSVSREKKERFSLILESASTNQTSMYLCASSLIGLAGGLYEQYFGPGTRLTVT.

The rearrangement uses TRBV27 and TRBJ2-7; perhaps TRBD2 as D (6 bases). The CDR3 has 14 amino acids. Germline V gene data show CDR1 as MNHEY and CDR2 as SMNVEV (reference sequence). Trimming left V 4 bases short and J 6 bases short, with 16 bases between. The CDR3 spells CASSSRRRVGEQYF. The CDR3 DNA reads TGTGCCAGCAGTTCCCGGAGGAGGGTTGGCGAGCAGTACTTC.

This chain links TRBV9 with TRBJ2-7; D gene uncertain. V was pared by 2 bases and J by 4 bases, with 13 bases between. Germline-derived CDR1 and CDR2 are SGDLS and YYNGEE. The CDR3 covers 14 residues. The CDR3 DNA is TGTGCCAGCAGCGTCTCAGAATGGCAATACGAGCAGTACTTC. Translation: CASSVSEWQYEQYF.

This rearrangement joins TRBV18 to TRBJ2-7; TRBD1 matches 8 bases. Germline loops: CDR1 KGHSH, CDR2 LQKENI. V lost 2 bases, J lost 5 bases, and 11 bases stayed unmatched. The CDR3 consists of 16 residues. CDR3 residues: CASSPGTGSLKDEQYF. CDR3 DNA: TGTGCCAGCTCACCAGGGACAGGATCTTTGAAGGACGAGCAGTACTTC.

This clone was detected only a few times. The chain couples TRBV5-4 to TRBJ2-2, with 11 bases matching TRBD2. Germline CDR1 SGHNT, CDR2 YYREEE (reference sequence). CDR3 length: 18 residues. V was pared by 1 base and J by 1 base, with 6 bases of the junction left unmatched. CDR3 nucleotides: TGTGCCAGCAGCTTGTATGCACTAGCGGGAGAGAACACCGGGGAGCTGTTTTTT. This sequence encodes CASSLYALAGENTGELFF.

This chain uses TRBV5-1 with TRBJ2-1; 7 bases line up with TRBD2. Germline CDR1 SGHRS, CDR2 YFSETQ. Trimming cost V 3 bases and J 1 base; bases outside gene matches: 7. The CDR3 spans 16 residues. This CDR3 is CASSSAPRESYNEQFF. In DNA, the CDR3 is TGCGCCAGCAGCTCCGCGCCGCGGGAGTCCTACAATGAGCAGTTCTTC.

This chain links TRBV4-1 with TRBJ2-7; no definite D call. Germline loops: CDR1 MGHRA, CDR2 YSYEKL. The CDR3 extends over 14 amino acids. The germline V and J ends were trimmed by 3 bases and 0 bases, with 9 bases remaining between them. The CDR3 reads CASSQSVSSYEQYF. DNA for the CDR3: TGCGCCAGCAGCCAGTCGGTAAGCTCCTACGAGCAGTACTTC.

V is TRBV10-3 and J is TRBJ2-3, with 9 bases identical to TRBD2. After removal of 11 bases from V and 5 bases from J, the junction contained 14 bases not matched to a gene. Per the germline V gene, CDR1 is ENHRY and CDR2 is SYGVKD. CDR3 length: 15 amino acids. CDR3: CASQSLAGAGDTQYF. The DNA for the CDR3 is TGTGCCTCCCAGTCCTTAGCGGGAGCGGGAGATACGCAGTATTTT.